The sequence of this TCR beta chain was determined in a study of OX40 agonist ivuxolimab in advanced cancers. Sequencing was performed with immunoSEQ multiplex PCR; in TCRdb, only in-frame clones are kept and a portion is missing. This sample yields 57,000 or so clones, of which 86% are seen a single time; 0.95% to 1.5% belongs to the top ten. Comments on this clone: Its antigen is currently unknown.

Study-wide results and limits: No antigen was identified for the clonally expanded peripheral T cells. Expanded clones belonging to CD8+ T cells outnumbered, on average, those of CD4+. At 0.1 to 3.0 mg/kg, CD4+ and CD8+ blood T cells expanded clonally by week 6.

Trimming removed 2 bases from V and 5 bases from J, with 9 bases in between. The CDR3 is 13 amino acids. CDR1 and CDR2 (germline): MNHEY, SVGAGI. This TCR was sampled from an adult with an advanced solid tumor such as melanoma, head and neck, liver or kidney cancer. This chain links TRBV6-5 with TRBJ2-5; D call uncertain. This specimen consisted of CD4+ or CD8+ T cells sorted from blood, obtained in a trial of the OX40 agonist ivuxolimab. The CDR3: CASSYTLGETQYF. The CDR3 DNA follows: TGTGCCAGCAGTTACACGTTAGGGGAGACCCAGTACTTC.